The source of this T cell receptor (beta chain) is a study of T cell responses to AZD1222 COVID-19 vaccine. Study observations and caveats: Clonal diversity was possibly underestimated; the donors were predominantly white British and more often female. Two doses of AZD1222 preceded a rise in Spike-specific TCR breadth and depth.

Points on this clone: Its cognate antigen is unknown.

TCRdb's table, derived via immunoSEQ multiplex PCR, lists solely in-frame clones and lacks some. The table shows tens of thousands of clones, with 90% occurring only once. The CDR3 has 14 residues. In germline, CDR1 is GTSNPN, CDR2 SVGIG (reference sequence). Trimming at V came to 5 bases and at J to 2 bases, leaving 5 bases not matched to a gene. This clonotype was obtained from an adult who received the AZD1222 COVID-19 vaccine. The chain links TRBV30 to TRBJ2-1; 8 nucleotides line up with TRBD1. The specimen was peripheral blood, collected 28 days after the second AZD1222 dose. The CDR3 sequence: CAWSGGRTYNEQFF. The CDR3 DNA follows: TGTGCCTGGTCAGGGGGCCGAACCTACAATGAGCAGTTCTTC.